Listed below are T cell receptor beta chains from one sample, sequenced in a study of cytomegalovirus exposure and HLA in healthy donors. TCRdb keeps only in-frame clones here, not all; method: immunoSEQ multiplex PCR. This table has roughly 180,000 clones, approximately 82% appearing once. Sample: PBMCs. These receptors originate from a male donor in good health and CMV-seronegative. The CDR3 runs from the conserved cysteine through the conserved F or W. D genes are given only for firm matches. For some rows the clone size is stated as once, few or many, or as a class when expanded; others skip it.

NA,TRBV27,TRBJ1-6,NA,CASSLTIQGSYNSPLHF,TGTGCCAGCAGTTTAACCATTCAGGGATCCTATAATTCACCCCTCCACTTT
TRBD2,TRBV6-5,TRBJ2-7,NA,CAPRELAGAEQYF,TGTGCCCCACGCGAGCTAGCGGGGGCCGAGCAGTACTTC
TRBD2,TRBV28,TRBJ2-3,NA,CASSPTRLAGVADTQYF,TGTGCCAGCAGTCCCACCCGACTAGCGGGCGTGGCAGATACGCAGTATTTT
NA,TRBV27,TRBJ1-2,NA,CASSPRGTVYGYTF,TGTGCCAGCAGTCCCCGGGGGACGGTGTATGGCTACACCTTC
NA,TRBV5-4,TRBJ1-2,once,CASTVRGGDYGYTF,TGTGCCAGCACCGTGAGGGGGGGAGACTATGGCTACACCTTC
NA,TRBV29-1,TRBJ1-2,NA,CSVALTRGDGGYTF,TGCAGCGTTGCCCTAACCAGGGGCGATGGTGGCTACACCTTC
TRBD1,TRBV25-1,TRBJ1-2,few,CASRDSHYGYTF,TGTGCCAGTAGGGACAGCCACTATGGCTACACCTTC
TRBD1,TRBV11-3,TRBJ1-1,NA,CASSLGQGASEAFF,TGTGCCAGCAGCTTAGGACAGGGGGCTTCTGAAGCTTTCTTT
TRBD1,TRBV28,TRBJ2-7,NA,CASSLLPEAGGTEQYF,TGTGCCAGCAGTTTACTCCCGGAGGCAGGGGGCACCGAGCAGTACTTC
TRBD1,TRBV6-5,TRBJ1-2,few,CASRKGQGVVGYTF,TGTGCCAGCAGAAAAGGACAGGGGGTTGTCGGCTACACCTTC
NA,TRBV19,TRBJ2-7,NA,CASRDGSKSYEQYF,TGTGCCAGTAGGGACGGGAGTAAGTCCTACGAGCAGTACTTC
NA,TRBV7-2,TRBJ2-7,NA,CASSLSIEQYF,TGTGCCAGCAGCTTATCTATCGAGCAGTACTTC
TRBD1,TRBV18,TRBJ1-1,NA,CASSPLSTGARNTEAFF,TGTGCCAGCTCACCATTGTCGACAGGGGCCCGGAACACTGAAGCTTTCTTT
NA,TRBV5-1,TRBJ1-4,NA,CASSLAPGLNNEKLFF,TGCGCCAGCAGCTTGGCCCCTGGGCTGAATAATGAAAAACTGTTTTTT
NA,TRBV9,TRBJ1-2,NA,CASSVAGGYGYTF,TGTGCCAGCAGCGTAGCGGGGGGGTATGGCTACACCTTC
NA,TRBV7-9,TRBJ1-3,NA,CSSSRQGSSGNTIYF,TGTTCCAGCAGCCGGCAGGGGAGCTCTGGAAACACCATATATTTT
NA,TRBV27,TRBJ2-5,NA,CASSFGGGKETQYF,TGTGCCAGCAGTTTCGGCGGGGGCAAAGAGACCCAGTACTTC
TRBD2,TRBV7-2,TRBJ2-1,NA,CASSSEIAGGNEQFF,TGTGCCAGCAGCTCGGAAATAGCGGGAGGCAATGAGCAGTTCTTC
TRBD2,TRBV4-1,TRBJ2-7,few,CASSWGLVREQYF,TGCGCCAGCAGCTGGGGACTAGTGCGCGAGCAGTACTTC
NA,TRBV11-2,TRBJ1-4,NA,CASSLIGVNEKLFF,TGTGCCAGCAGCTTAATCGGGGTTAATGAAAAACTGTTTTTT
TRBD1,TRBV7-2,TRBJ1-2,NA,CASSLASDRAYGYTF,TGTGCCAGCAGCTTAGCGTCGGACAGGGCCTATGGCTACACCTTC
TRBD1,TRBV7-9,TRBJ1-4,NA,CSSSFARGQYDEKLFF,TGTTCCAGCAGCTTTGCCAGGGGGCAGTATGATGAAAAACTGTTTTTT
NA,TRBV5-8,TRBJ2-7,NA,CASSPGTLGSYEQYF,TGTGCCAGCAGCCCCGGGACACTAGGGTCCTACGAGCAGTACTTC
NA,TRBV7-9,TRBJ1-3,NA,CASVSEGNTIYF,TGTGCCAGCGTGTCCGAGGGAAACACCATATATTTT
TRBD2,TRBV18,TRBJ2-7,NA,CASSPGGGSYEQYF,TGTGCCAGCTCACCAGGGGGGGGATCCTACGAGCAGTACTTC
NA,TRBV14,TRBJ2-2,NA,CASSQRTGLINTGELFF,TGTGCCAGCAGCCAACGTACGGGACTTATAAACACCGGGGAGCTGTTTTTT
NA,TRBV5-1,TRBJ2-7,NA,CASSLAGTGEQYF,TGCGCCAGCAGCTTGGCAGGTACAGGCGAGCAGTACTTC
NA,TRBV5-1,TRBJ1-5,NA,CASSLGPPGRGNQPQHF,TGCGCCAGCAGCTTGGGTCCCCCAGGCAGGGGCAATCAGCCCCAGCATTTT
NA,TRBV5-6,TRBJ2-7,NA,CASSFLSAGSEQYF,TGTGCCAGCAGCTTCTTGTCGGCGGGCTCCGAGCAGTACTTC
TRBD2,TRBV11-2,TRBJ2-2,NA,CASSLAPTSGVNTGELFF,TGTGCCAGCAGCTTAGCCCCGACTAGCGGGGTGAACACCGGGGAGCTGTTTTTT
TRBD1,TRBV6-6,TRBJ2-7,NA,CASSSRQGAYEQYF,TGTGCCAGCAGCTCACGACAGGGGGCTTACGAGCAGTACTTC
NA,TRBV6-6,TRBJ2-1,once,CASSSEGGILPEFF,TGTGCCAGCAGTTCCGAAGGGGGTATTCTCCCGGAGTTCTTC
NA,TRBV9,TRBJ2-7,few,CASSALGGRSYEQYF,TGTGCCAGCAGCGCACTAGGAGGAAGGTCCTACGAGCAGTACTTC
NA,TRBV2,TRBJ2-7,NA,CAQSLGGSSYEQYF,TGTGCTCAGTCCCTCGGGGGTAGCTCCTACGAGCAGTACTTC
TRBD1,TRBV29-1,TRBJ2-5,NA,CSGDRTGGETQYF,TGCAGCGGGGATAGGACAGGGGGGGAGACCCAGTACTTC
NA,TRBV5-4,TRBJ2-3,NA,CASSGGGLLTDTQYF,TGTGCCAGCAGCGGGGGCGGACTCCTCACAGATACGCAGTATTTT
NA,TRBV5-6,TRBJ1-2,NA,CASSRGKGYGYTF,TGTGCCAGCAGTAGGGGAAAGGGCTATGGCTACACCTTC